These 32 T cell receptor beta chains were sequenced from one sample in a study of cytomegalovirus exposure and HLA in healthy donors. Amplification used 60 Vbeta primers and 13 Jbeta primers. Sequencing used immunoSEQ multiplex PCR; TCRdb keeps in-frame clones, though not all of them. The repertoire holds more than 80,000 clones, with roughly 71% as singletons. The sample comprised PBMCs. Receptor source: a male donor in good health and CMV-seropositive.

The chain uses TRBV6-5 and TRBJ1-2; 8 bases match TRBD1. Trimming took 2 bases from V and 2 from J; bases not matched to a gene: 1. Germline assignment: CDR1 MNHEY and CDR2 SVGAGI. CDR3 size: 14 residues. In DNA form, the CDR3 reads TGTGCCAGCAGTTACAGGACAGGGAACTATGGCTACACCTTC. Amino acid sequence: CASSYRTGNYGYTF.

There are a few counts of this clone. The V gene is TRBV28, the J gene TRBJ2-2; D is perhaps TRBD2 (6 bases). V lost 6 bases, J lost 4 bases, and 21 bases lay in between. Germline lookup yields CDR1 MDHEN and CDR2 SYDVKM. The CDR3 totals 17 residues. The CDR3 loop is CASSLRGSHSSTGELFF. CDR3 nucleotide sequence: TGTGCCAGCAGCCTCCGGGGGAGTCACTCTTCCACCGGGGAGCTGTTTTTT.

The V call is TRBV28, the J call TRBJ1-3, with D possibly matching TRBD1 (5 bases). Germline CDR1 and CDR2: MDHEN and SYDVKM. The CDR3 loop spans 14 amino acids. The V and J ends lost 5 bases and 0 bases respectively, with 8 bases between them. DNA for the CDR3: TGTGCCAGCAGTGTGACAGCCTCTGGAAACACCATATATTTT. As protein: CASSVTASGNTIYF.

CDR3 bases: TGTGCCAGCTCCTCACGCAGCGGGGGGAGCTCCTACAATGAGCAGTTCTTC. It encodes CASSSRSGGSSYNEQFF. This sequence joins TRBV18 and TRBJ2-1; TRBD2 agrees at 9 bases. The CDR3 covers 17 residues. The junction had 9 bases not matched to a gene; V was cut back by 6 bases and J by 0 bases. Germline assignment: CDR1 KGHSH and CDR2 LQKENI.

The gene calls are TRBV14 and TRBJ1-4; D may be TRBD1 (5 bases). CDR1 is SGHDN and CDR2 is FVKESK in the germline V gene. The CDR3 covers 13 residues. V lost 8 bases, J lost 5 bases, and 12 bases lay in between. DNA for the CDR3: TGTGCCAGCGGGACTCAGCTGAATGAAAAACTGTTTTTT. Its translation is CASGTQLNEKLFF.

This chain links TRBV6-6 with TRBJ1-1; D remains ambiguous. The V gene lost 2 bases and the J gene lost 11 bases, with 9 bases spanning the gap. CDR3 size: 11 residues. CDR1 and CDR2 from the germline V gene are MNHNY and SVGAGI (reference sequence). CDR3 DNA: TGTGCCAGCAGTTACGCAGGTTCGGCTTTCTTT. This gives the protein CASSYAGSAFF.

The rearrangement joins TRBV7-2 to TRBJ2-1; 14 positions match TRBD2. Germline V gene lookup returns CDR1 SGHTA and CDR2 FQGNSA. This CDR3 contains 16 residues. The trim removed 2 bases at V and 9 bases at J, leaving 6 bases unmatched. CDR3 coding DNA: TGTGCCAGCAGCTTACAACCAGGGACTAGCGGGGGTGAGCAGTTCTTC. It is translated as CASSLQPGTSGGEQFF.

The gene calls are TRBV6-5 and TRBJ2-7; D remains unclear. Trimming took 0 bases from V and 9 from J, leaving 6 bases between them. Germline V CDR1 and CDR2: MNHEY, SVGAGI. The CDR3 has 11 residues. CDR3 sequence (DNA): TGTGCCAGCAGTTACTCGGGCCGGCAGTACTTC. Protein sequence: CASSYSGRQYF.

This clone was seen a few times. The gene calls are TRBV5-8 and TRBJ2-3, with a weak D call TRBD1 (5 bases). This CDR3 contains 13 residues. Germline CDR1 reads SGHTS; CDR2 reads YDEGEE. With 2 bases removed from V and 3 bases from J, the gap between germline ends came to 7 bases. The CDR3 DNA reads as TGTGCCAGCAGCTTAGGGGCAACAGATACGCAGTATTTT. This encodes CASSLGATDTQYF.

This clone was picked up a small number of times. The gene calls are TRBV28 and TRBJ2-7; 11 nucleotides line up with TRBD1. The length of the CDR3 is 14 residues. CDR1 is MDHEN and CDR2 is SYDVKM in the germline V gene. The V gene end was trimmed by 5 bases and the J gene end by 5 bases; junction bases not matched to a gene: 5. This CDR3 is CASSDGQGADEQYF. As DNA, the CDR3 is TGTGCCAGCAGTGATGGACAGGGGGCTGACGAGCAGTACTTC.

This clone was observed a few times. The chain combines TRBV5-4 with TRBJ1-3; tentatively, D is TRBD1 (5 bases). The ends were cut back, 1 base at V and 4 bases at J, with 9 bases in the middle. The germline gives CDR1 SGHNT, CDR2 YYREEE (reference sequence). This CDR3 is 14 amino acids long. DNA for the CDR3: TGTGCCAGCAGCTTGCCAGGGTCCGGAAACACCATATATTTT. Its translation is CASSLPGSGNTIYF.

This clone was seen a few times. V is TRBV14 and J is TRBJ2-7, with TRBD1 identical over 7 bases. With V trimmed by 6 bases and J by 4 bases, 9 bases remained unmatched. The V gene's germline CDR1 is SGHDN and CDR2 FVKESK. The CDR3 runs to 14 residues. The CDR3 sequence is CASRRTGGGYEQYF. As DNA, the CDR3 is TGTGCCAGCAGGCGGACAGGAGGAGGATACGAGCAGTACTTC. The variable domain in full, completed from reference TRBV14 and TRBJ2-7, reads EAGVTQFPSHSVIEKGQTVTLRCDPISGHDNLYWYRRVMGKEIKFLLHFVKESKQDESGMPNNRFLAERTGGTYSTLKVQPAELEDSGVYFCASRRTGGGYEQYFGPGTRLTVT.

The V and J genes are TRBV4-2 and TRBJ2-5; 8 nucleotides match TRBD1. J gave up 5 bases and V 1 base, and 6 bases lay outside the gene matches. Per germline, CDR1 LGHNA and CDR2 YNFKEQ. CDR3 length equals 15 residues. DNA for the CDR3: TGTGCCAGCAGCCAAGCGGCAGGGGGCCGGGAGACCCAGTACTTC. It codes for CASSQAAGGRETQYF.

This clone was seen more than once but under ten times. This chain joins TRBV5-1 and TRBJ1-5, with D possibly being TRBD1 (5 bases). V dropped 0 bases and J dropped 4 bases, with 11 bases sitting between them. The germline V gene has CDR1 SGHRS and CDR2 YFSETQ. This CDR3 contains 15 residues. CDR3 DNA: TGCGCCAGCAGCTTGGATCCAGGGAGGAATCAGCCCCAGCATTTT. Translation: CASSLDPGRNQPQHF. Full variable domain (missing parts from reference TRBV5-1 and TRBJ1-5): KAGVTQTPRYLIKTRGQQVTLSCSPISGHRSVSWYQQTPGQGLQFLFEYFSETQRNKGNFPGRFSGRQFSNSRSEMNVSTLELGDSALYLCASSLDPGRNQPQHFGDGTRLSIL.

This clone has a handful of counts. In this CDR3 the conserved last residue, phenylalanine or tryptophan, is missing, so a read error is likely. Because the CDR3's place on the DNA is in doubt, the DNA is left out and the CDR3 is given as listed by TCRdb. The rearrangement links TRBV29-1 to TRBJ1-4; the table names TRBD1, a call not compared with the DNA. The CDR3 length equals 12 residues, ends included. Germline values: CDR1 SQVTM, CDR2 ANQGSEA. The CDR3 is CSEPGTASFIGG.

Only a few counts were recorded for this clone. CDR3 region: CASSLGDSSSYEQYF. The CDR3 coding sequence is TGTGCCAGCAGTTTAGGAGACTCTAGCTCCTACGAGCAGTACTTC. The chain links TRBV28 to TRBJ2-7, with unresolved D. Germline V gives CDR1 MDHEN, CDR2 SYDVKM. Trimming took off 2 bases at V and 0 bases at J, with 11 bases between the two ends. This CDR3 has 15 residues.

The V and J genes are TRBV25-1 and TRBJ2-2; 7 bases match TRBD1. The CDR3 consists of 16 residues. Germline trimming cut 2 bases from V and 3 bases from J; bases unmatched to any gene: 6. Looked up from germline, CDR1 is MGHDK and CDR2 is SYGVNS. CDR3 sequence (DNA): TGTGCCAGCAGTGAACCTAGACAGGGTTACACCGGGGAGCTGTTTTTT. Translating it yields CASSEPRQGYTGELFF.

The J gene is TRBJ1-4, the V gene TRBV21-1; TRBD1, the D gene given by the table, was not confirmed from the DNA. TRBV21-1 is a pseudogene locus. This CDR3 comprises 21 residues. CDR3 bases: TGTGCCAGCAGCAAAAAAGGGGGACAGGGAAGTTTTCGGGGGACTAATGAAAAACTGTTTTTT. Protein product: CASSKKGGQGSFRGTNEKLFF.

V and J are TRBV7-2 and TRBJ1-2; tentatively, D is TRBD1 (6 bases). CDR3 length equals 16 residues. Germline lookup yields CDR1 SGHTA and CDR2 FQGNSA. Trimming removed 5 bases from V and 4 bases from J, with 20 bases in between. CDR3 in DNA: TGTGCCAGCAGCCTCCACGGGACAACTATTTCCTATGGCTACACCTTC. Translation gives CASSLHGTTISYGYTF.

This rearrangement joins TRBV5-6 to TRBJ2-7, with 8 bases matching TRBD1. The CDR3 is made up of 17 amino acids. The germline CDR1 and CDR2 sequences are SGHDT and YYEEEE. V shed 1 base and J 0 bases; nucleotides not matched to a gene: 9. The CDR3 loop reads CASSLYSGQEYSYEQYF. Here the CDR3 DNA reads TGTGCCAGCAGCTTGTATTCGGGACAGGAGTACTCCTACGAGCAGTACTTC. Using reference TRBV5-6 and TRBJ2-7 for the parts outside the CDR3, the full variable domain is DAGVTQSPTHLIKTRGQQVTLRCSPKSGHDTVSWYQQALGQGPQFIFQYYEEEERQRGNFPDRFSGHQFPNYSSELNVNALLLGDSALYLCASSLYSGQEYSYEQYFGPGTRLTVT.

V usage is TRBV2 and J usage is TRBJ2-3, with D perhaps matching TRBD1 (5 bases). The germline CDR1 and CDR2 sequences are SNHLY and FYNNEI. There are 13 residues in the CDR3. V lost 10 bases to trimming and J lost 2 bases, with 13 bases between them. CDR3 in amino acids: CATSGYSTDTQYF. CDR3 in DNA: TGTGCCACCTCAGGGTATTCCACAGATACGCAGTATTTT.

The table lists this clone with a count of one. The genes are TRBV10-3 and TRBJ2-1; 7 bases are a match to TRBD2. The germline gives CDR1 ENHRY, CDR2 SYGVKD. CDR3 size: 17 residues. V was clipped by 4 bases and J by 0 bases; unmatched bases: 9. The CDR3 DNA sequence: TGTGCCATCAGTGGAAAGCGGGATGGCAGCTCCTACAATGAGCAGTTCTTC. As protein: CAISGKRDGSSYNEQFF.

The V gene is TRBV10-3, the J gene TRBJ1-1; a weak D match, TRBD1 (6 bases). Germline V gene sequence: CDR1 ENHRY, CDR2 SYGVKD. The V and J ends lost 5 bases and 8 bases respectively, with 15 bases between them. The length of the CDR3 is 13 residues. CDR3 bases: TGTGCCATCAGTCGGTTAGAGGGGACAGAAGCTTTCTTT. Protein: CAISRLEGTEAFF.

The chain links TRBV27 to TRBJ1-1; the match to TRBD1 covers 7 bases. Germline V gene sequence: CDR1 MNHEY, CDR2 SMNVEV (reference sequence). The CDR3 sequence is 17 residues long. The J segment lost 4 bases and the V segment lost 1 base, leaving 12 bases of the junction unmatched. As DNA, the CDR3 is TGTGCCAGCAGTTTATGGCCCTTTGGACAGGCTCCCACTGAAGCTTTCTTT. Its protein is CASSLWPFGQAPTEAFF.

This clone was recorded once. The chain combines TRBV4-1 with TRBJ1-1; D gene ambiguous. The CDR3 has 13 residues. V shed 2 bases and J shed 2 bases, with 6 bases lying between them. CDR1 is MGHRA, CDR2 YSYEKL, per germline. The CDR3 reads CASSQIVNTEAFF. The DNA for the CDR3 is TGCGCCAGCAGCCAAATAGTAAACACTGAAGCTTTCTTT.

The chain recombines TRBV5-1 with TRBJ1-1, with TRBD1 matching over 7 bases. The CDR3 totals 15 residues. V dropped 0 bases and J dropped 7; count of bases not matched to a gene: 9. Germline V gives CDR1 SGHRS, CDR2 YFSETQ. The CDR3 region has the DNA TGCGCCAGCAGCTTGGAGTCCAGGGGGATTAATGAAGCTTTCTTT. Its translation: CASSLESRGINEAFF. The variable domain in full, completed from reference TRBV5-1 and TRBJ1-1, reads KAGVTQTPRYLIKTRGQQVTLSCSPISGHRSVSWYQQTPGQGLQFLFEYFSETQRNKGNFPGRFSGRQFSNSRSEMNVSTLELGDSALYLCASSLESRGINEAFFGQGTRLTVV.

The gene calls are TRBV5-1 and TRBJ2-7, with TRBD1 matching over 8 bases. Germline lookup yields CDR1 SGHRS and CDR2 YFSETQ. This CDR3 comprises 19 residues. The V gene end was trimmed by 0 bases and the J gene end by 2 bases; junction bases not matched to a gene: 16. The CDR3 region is CASSLGGERQGRSTYEQYF. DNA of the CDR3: TGCGCCAGCAGCTTGGGGGGGGAACGACAGGGGCGTTCTACCTACGAGCAGTACTTC.

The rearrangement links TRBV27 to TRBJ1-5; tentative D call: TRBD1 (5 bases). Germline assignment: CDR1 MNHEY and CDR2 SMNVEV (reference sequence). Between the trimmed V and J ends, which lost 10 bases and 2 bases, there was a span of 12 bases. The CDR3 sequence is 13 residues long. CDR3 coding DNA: TGTGCCACCTCAGGGTTGGGCAATCAGCCCCAGCATTTT. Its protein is CATSGLGNQPQHF.

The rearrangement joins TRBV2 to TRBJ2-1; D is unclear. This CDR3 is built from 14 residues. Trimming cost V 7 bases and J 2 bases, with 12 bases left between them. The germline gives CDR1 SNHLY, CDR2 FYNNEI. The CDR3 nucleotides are TGTGCCAGCATGGTGGTAGCAGCCTACAATGAGCAGTTCTTC. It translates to CASMVVAAYNEQFF. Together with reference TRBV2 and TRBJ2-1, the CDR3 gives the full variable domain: EPEVTQTPSHQVTQMGQEVILRCVPISNHLYFYWYRQILGQKVEFLVSFYNNEISEKSEIFDDQFSVERPDGSNFTLKIRSTKLEDSAMYFCASMVVAAYNEQFFGPGTRLTVL.

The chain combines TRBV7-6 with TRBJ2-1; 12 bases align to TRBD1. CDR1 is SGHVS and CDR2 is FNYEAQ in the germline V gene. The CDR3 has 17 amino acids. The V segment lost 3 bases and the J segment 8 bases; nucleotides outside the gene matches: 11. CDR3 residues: CASSFSTGTGGLDEQFF. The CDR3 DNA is TGTGCCAGCAGCTTCAGCACCGGGACAGGGGGCTTGGATGAGCAGTTCTTC. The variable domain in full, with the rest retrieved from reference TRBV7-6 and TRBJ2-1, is GAGVSQSPRYKVTKRGQDVALRCDPISGHVSLYWYRQALGQGPEFLTYFNYEAQQDKSGLPNDRFSAERPEGSISTLTIQRTEQRDSAMYRCASSFSTGTGGLDEQFFGPGTRLTVL.

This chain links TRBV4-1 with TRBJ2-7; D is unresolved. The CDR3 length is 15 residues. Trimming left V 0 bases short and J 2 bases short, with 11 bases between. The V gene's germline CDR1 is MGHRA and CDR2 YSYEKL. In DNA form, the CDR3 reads TGCGCCAGCAGCCAAGATATTAGCCCAGCCTACGAGCAGTACTTC. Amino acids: CASSQDISPAYEQYF.

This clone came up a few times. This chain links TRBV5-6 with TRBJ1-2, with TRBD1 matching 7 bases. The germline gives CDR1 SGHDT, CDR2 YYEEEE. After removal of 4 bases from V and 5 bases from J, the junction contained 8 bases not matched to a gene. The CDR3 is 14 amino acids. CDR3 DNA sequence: TGTGCCAGCAGCCGACAGGGACGGATATATGGCTACACCTTC. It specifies CASSRQGRIYGYTF.